A single TCR beta chain is shown here with its context. Its matching antigen is unknown. Looked up from germline, CDR1 is MDHEN and CDR2 is SYDVKM. CDR3 size: 14 residues. The trim removed 6 bases at V and 6 bases at J, leaving 10 bases unmatched. This sample stems from a study of cytomegalovirus exposure and HLA in healthy donors. Study information: The 95 to 150 validation repertoires were produced on the same platform as the 650 to 800 repertoires of the first cohort. This was reported in a later analysis.

General study results and limits: The study listed around 150 cytomegalovirus-associated TCR beta chains.

Clones were read by immunoSEQ multiplex PCR, and TCRdb kept only the in-frame ones, dropping some. The data contain under 150,000 clones, just under 85% of them seen just once; the ten biggest clones take up more than 1.4%. This sequence joins TRBV28 and TRBJ1-1, with 7 positions matching TRBD1. Sequenced input: PBMCs. The clonotype originates from a woman between 25 and 40 years old in good health and CMV-seronegative. CDR3 sequence (DNA): TGTGCCAGCAGCCCCCCCGACAGGGTGGCTGAAGCTTTCTTT. As protein: CASSPPDRVAEAFF. Filled out from reference TRBV28 and TRBJ1-1, the complete variable domain reads DVKVTQSSRYLVKRTGEKVFLECVQDMDHENMFWYRQDPGLGLRLIYFSYDVKMKEKGDIPEGYSVSREKKERFSLILESASTNQTSMYLCASSPPDRVAEAFFGQGTRLTVV.